The T cell receptor (beta chain) described here comes from a study of cytomegalovirus exposure and HLA in healthy donors. Study results and limitations: Several V segments, TRBV6-2 and TRBV6-3 among them, could not be told apart and were dropped. An observed cluster of highly shared sequence variants was recorded as a likely sequencing artifact. Overall, approximately 150 TCR beta chains were annotated as cytomegalovirus-associated. Association with HLA alleles at 0.05 false discovery rate was found for about 17,000 TCR beta sequences in a later analysis.

Trimming removed 3 bases at V and 1 base at J, with 14 bases between. The CDR3 is 16 amino acids. Germline V gene data show CDR1 as MDHEN and CDR2 as SYDVKM. With respect to this clone: What it binds is unknown.

Researchers ran the PCR with 60 Vbeta and 13 Jbeta primers. The data were produced by immunoSEQ multiplex PCR, yet TCRdb's version contains in-frame clones alone and is incomplete. This repertoire shows 50,000 to 65,000 clones, more than 70% found once; its top ten account for roughly 25%. The rearrangement links TRBV28 to TRBJ2-3; D possibly corresponds to TRBD2 (6 bases). The sequence was obtained from a man in his forties or fifties in good health and CMV-seropositive. The source material was PBMCs. Written as DNA, the CDR3 is TGTGCCAGCAGTTTGGGACTGAATTTCGGCACAGATACGCAGTATTTT. It specifies CASSLGLNFGTDTQYF. The variable domain in full, with the rest retrieved from reference TRBV28 and TRBJ2-3, is DVKVTQSSRYLVKRTGEKVFLECVQDMDHENMFWYRQDPGLGLRLIYFSYDVKMKEKGDIPEGYSVSREKKERFSLILESASTNQTSMYLCASSLGLNFGTDTQYFGPGTRLTVL.